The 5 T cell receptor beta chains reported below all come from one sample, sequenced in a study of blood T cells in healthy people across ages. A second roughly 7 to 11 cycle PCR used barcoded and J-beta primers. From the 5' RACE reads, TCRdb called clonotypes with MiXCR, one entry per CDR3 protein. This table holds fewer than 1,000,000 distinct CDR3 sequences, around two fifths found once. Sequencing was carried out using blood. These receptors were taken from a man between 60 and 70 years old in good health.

CDR3 DNA: TGTGCCAGCACTCGCTCGGGCAGGGGTGGCTACTACAATGAGCAGTTCTTC. As protein: CASTRSGRGGYYNEQFF. The rearrangement uses TRBV27 and TRBJ2-1; tentative D call: TRBD1 (6 bases). The CDR3 runs to 17 residues. Germline-derived CDR1 and CDR2 are MNHEY and SMNVEV (reference sequence). Trimming removed 7 bases at V and 3 bases at J, with 22 bases between.

The CDR3 is CASSKGVDVETQYF. In DNA form, the CDR3 reads TGTGCCAGCAGCAAGGGCGTAGATGTAGAGACCCAGTACTTC. The rearrangement joins TRBV7-6 to TRBJ2-5; D gene uncertain. Germline V CDR1 and CDR2: SGHVS, FNYEAQ. The CDR3 runs 14 residues. V shed 5 bases and J shed 4 bases, with 14 bases lying between them.

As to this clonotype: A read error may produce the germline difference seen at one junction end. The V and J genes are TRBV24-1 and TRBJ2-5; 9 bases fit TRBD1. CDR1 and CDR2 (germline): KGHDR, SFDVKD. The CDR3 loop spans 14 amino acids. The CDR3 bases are TGTGCCGCCAGTGACACCGGGACAGGGGAGACCCAGTACTTC. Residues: CAASDTGTGETQYF.

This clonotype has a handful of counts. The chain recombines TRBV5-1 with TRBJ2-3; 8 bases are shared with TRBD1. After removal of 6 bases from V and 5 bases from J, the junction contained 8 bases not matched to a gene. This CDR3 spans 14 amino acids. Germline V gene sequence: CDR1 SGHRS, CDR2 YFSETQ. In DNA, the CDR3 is TGCGCCAGCAACACGGACAGGGAGAGAGATACGCAGTATTTT. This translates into CASNTDRERDTQYF.

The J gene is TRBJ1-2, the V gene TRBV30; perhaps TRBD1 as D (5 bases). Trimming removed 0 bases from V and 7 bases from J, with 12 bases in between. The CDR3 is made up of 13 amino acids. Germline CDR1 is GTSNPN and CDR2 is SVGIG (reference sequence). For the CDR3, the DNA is TGTGCCTGGAGTGTGGCAGGGTATGCTGGCTACACCTTC. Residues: CAWSVAGYAGYTF.